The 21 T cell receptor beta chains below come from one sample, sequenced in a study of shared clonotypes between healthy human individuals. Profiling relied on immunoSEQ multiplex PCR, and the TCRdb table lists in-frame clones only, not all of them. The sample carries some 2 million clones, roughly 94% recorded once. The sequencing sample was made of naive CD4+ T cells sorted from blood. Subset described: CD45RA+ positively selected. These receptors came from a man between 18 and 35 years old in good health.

The CDR3 nucleotides read TGTGCCAGCAGTTCCAGGGGGCGCGGGGACACTGAAGCTTTCTTT. It translates to CASSSRGRGDTEAFF. V gene TRBV11-2 combines with J gene TRBJ1-1; 8 bases agree with TRBD1. The CDR3 is made up of 15 amino acids. Germline V lookup: CDR1 SGHAT, CDR2 FQNNGV. V trimming: 6 bases; J trimming: 3 bases; junction bases outside the gene matches: 9.

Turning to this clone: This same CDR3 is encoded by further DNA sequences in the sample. CDR3 sequence reads: CASSSPYEQYF. The CDR3 DNA sequence: TGTGCCAGCAGTTCCCCGTACGAGCAGTACTTC. The chain is built from TRBV27 and TRBJ2-7; D is unclear. Trimming left V 4 bases short and J 4 bases short, with 5 bases between. The CDR3 covers 11 residues. The V gene's germline CDR1 is MNHEY and CDR2 SMNVEV (reference sequence).

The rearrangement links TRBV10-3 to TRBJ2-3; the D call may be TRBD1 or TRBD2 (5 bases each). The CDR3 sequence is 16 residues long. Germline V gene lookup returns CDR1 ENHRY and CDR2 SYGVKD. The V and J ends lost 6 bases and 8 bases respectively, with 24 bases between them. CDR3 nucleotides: TGTGCCATCAGCGAGGGCAGGGACGGGATTAGGGTTACGCAGTATTTT. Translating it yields CAISEGRDGIRVTQYF.

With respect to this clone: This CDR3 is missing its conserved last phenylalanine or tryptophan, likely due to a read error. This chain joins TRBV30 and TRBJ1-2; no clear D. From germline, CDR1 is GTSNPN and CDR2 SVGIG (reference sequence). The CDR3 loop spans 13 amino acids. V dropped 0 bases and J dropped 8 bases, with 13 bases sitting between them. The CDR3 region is CAWSVFGSGGYTL. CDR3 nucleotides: TGTGCCTGGAGTGTTTTCGGATCGGGCGGCTACACCCTC.

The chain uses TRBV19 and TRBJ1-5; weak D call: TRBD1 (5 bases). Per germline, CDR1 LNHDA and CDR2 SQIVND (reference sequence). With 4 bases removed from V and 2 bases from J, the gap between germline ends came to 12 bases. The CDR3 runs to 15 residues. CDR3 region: CASSTGGNGNQPQHF. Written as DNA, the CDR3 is TGTGCCAGTAGTACGGGGGGGAACGGCAATCAGCCCCAGCATTTT.

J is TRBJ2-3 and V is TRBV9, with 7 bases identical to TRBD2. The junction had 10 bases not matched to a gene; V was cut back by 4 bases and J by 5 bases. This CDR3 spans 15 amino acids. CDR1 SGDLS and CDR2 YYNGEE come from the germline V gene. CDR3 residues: CASSPVSTGGDTQYF. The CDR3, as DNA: TGTGCCAGCAGCCCAGTTAGCACGGGAGGAGATACGCAGTATTTT. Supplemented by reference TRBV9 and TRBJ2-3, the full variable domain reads DSGVTQTPKHLITATGQRVTLRCSPRSGDLSVYWYQQSLDQGLQFLIQYYNGEERAKGNILERFSAQQFPDLHSELNLSSLELGDSALYFCASSPVSTGGDTQYFGPGTRLTVL.

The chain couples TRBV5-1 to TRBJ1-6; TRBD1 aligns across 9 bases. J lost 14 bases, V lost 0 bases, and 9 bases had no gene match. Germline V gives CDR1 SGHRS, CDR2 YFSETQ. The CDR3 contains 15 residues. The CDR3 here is CASSLGQGEPRALHF. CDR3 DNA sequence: TGCGCCAGCAGCTTGGGACAGGGGGAACCTCGGGCCCTCCACTTT.

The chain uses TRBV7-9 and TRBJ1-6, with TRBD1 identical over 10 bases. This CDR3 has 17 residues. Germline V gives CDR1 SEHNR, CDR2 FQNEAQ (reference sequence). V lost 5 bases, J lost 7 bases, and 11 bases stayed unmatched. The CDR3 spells CASSGPGQGIVNSPLHF. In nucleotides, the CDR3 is TGTGCCAGCAGCGGGCCGGGACAGGGGATCGTGAATTCACCCCTCCACTTT. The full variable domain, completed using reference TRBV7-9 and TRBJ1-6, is DTGVSQNPRHKITKRGQNVTFRCDPISEHNRLYWYRQTLGQGPEFLTYFQNEAQLEKSRLLSDRFSAERPKGSFSTLEIQRTEQGDSAMYLCASSGPGQGIVNSPLHFGNGTRLTVT.

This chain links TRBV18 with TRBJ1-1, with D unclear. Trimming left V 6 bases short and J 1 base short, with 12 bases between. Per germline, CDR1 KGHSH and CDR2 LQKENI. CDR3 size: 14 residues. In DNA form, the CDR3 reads TGTGCCAGCTCGGCCGGGCCCCAGAACACTGAAGCTTTCTTT. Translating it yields CASSAGPQNTEAFF.

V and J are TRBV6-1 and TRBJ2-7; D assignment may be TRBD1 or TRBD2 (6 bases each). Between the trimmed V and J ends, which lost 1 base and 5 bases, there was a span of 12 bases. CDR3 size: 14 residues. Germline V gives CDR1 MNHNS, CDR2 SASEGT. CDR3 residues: CASSEGVRGDEQYF. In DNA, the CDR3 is TGTGCCAGCAGTGAAGGAGTGAGGGGGGACGAGCAGTACTTC.

CDR3: CASRSPGTVNTEAFF. DNA for the CDR3: TGTGCCAGCAGGTCCCCTGGGACAGTGAACACTGAAGCTTTCTTT. This chain joins TRBV6-1 and TRBJ1-1; 7 bases match TRBD1. The CDR3 spans 15 residues. Germline trimming cut 6 bases from V and 0 bases from J; bases unmatched to any gene: 7. Germline CDR1 is MNHNS and CDR2 is SASEGT.

The CDR3 nucleotides are TGTGCCAGCAGCGGGCAGGGGCAAGGCTATGGCTACACCTTC. The encoded protein is CASSGQGQGYGYTF. This chain joins TRBV9 and TRBJ1-2, with D maybe TRBD1 (6 bases). Trimming stripped 3 bases from V and 4 bases from J, with 13 bases between. The CDR3 has 14 amino acids. CDR1 is SGDLS, CDR2 YYNGEE, per germline.

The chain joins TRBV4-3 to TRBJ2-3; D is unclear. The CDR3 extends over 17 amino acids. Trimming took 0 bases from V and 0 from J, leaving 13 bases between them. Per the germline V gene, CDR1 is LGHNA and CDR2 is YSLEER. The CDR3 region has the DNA TGCGCCAGCAGCCAAGAATTGGCGGCGACTAGCACAGATACGCAGTATTTT. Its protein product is CASSQELAATSTDTQYF.

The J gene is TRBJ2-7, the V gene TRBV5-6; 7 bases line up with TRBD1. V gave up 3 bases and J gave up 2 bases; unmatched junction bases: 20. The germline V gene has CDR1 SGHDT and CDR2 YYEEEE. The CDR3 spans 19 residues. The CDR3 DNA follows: TGTGCCAGCAGCTCGACCCGACAGGGCCCCCTAGTTCCACCCTACGAGCAGTACTTC. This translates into CASSSTRQGPLVPPYEQYF.

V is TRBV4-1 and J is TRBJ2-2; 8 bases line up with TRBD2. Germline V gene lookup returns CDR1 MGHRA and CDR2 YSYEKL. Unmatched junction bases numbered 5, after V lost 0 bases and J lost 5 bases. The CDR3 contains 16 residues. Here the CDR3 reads CASSQETSGSTGELFF. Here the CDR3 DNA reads TGCGCCAGCAGCCAAGAAACTAGCGGATCAACCGGGGAGCTGTTTTTT.

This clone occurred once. In DNA, the CDR3 is TGTGCCAGTAGTATAGGACAGGACTTCTACGAGCAGTACTTC. Translating gives CASSIGQDFYEQYF. The J gene is TRBJ2-7, the V gene TRBV19; D may be TRBD1 (6 bases). Germline lookup yields CDR1 LNHDA and CDR2 SQIVND (reference sequence). Trimming left V 1 base short and J 3 bases short, with 10 bases between. The CDR3 sequence is 14 residues long.

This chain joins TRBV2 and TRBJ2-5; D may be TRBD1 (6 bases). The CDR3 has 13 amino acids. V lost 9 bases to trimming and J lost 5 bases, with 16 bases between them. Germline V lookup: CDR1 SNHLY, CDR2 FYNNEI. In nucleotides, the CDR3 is TGTGCCAGTCGGGGCAGGGGCGGGGAGACCCAGTACTTC. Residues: CASRGRGGETQYF.

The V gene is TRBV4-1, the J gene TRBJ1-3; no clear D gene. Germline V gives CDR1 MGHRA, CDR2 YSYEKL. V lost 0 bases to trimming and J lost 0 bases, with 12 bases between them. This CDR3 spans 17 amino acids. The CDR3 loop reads CASSQDARRFSGNTIYF. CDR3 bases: TGCGCCAGCAGCCAAGATGCCAGACGGTTCTCTGGAAACACCATATATTTT.

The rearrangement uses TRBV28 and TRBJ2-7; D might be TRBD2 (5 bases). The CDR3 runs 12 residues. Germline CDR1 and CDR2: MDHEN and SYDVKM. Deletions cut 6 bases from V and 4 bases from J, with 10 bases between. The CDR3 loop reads CASSPPGYEQYF. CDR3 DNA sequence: TGTGCCAGCAGCCCTCCGGGGTACGAGCAGTACTTC.

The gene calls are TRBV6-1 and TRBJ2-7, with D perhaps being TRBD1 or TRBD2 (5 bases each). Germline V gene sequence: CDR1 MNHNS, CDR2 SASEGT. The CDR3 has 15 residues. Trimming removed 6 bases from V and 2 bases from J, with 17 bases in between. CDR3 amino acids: CASSLTGTWTYEQYF. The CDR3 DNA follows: TGTGCCAGCAGCCTTACCGGGACGTGGACCTACGAGCAGTACTTC.

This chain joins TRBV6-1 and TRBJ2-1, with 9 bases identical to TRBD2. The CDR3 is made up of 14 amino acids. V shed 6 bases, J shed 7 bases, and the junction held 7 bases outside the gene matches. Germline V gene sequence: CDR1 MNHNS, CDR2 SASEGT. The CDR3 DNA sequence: TGTGCCAGCAGATTGGGACTAGCTGCTAATGAGCAGTTCTTC. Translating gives CASRLGLAANEQFF.